The 10 T cell receptor beta chains listed next were all sequenced from one sample in a study of T-cell memory formation after mild COVID-19. TCRdb recomputed calls from the 5' RACE reads with MiXCR, one row per CDR3 protein. This sample has about 130,000 distinct CDR3 sequences; 16% occur once, and the top ten carry around 14%. What was sequenced was PBMCs or a T cell subset sorted from them (not recorded which). These receptors all come from an adult woman who had mild COVID-19 (a few samples of this study predate the infection). Cell type and time point are not known.

The genes are TRBV10-3 and TRBJ2-7, with D perhaps matching TRBD2 (6 bases). V shed 10 bases and J shed 0 bases, with 16 bases lying between them. The length of the CDR3 is 14 residues. CDR1 is ENHRY and CDR2 is SYGVKD in the germline V gene. The CDR3 DNA reads TGTGCCACCTCGCCCATAGCGGACTCCTACGAGCAGTACTTC. Translating gives CATSPIADSYEQYF.

J is TRBJ1-2 and V is TRBV4-1; no firm D call. The germline gives CDR1 MGHRA, CDR2 YSYEKL. V lost 0 bases and J 2 bases, leaving 10 bases between the germline ends. The CDR3 runs to 15 residues. CDR3 bases: TGCGCCAGCAGCCAAGAAAGTTGGGAGAACTATGGCTACACCTTC. Amino acids: CASSQESWENYGYTF.

In its sample, this clonotype was seen a few times. The chain joins TRBV25-1 to TRBJ2-6; D is ambiguous. V was clipped by 6 bases and J by 4 bases, with 13 bases between them. Germline CDR1 and CDR2: MGHDK and SYGVNS. The CDR3 is made up of 15 amino acids. The CDR3 DNA sequence: TGTGCCAGCAGCGGTTTCCAGTGGGGGGCCAACGTCCTGACTTTC. Translation: CASSGFQWGANVLTF.

The chain combines TRBV18 with TRBJ1-1; D remains ambiguous. The CDR3 runs to 15 residues. Germline V lookup: CDR1 KGHSH, CDR2 LQKENI. V was trimmed by 3 bases and J by 1 base, leaving 12 bases between them. Here the CDR3 DNA reads TGTGCCAGCTCACCCCAGCAATCTCGGAACACTGAAGCTTTCTTT. Its translation: CASSPQQSRNTEAFF.

V usage is TRBV5-6 and J usage is TRBJ2-3; 7 bases map to TRBD1. The CDR3 extends over 14 amino acids. Trimming at V came to 4 bases and at J to 5 bases, leaving 7 bases not matched to a gene. CDR1 is SGHDT, CDR2 YYEEEE, per germline. The chain's CDR3 is CASSPLHRGDTQYF. CDR3 nucleotides: TGTGCCAGCAGCCCTCTTCACAGGGGAGATACGCAGTATTTT.

J is TRBJ2-7 and V is TRBV11-2, with D uncertain. The CDR3 sequence is 13 residues long. Germline CDR1 reads SGHAT; CDR2 reads FQNNGV. Trimming removed 3 bases at V and 3 bases at J, with 9 bases between. The CDR3 sequence is CASSFGPSYEQYF. CDR3 nucleotide sequence: TGTGCCAGCAGCTTCGGACCGAGCTACGAGCAGTACTTC.

This clonotype was observed a single time. The chain recombines TRBV2 with TRBJ1-1; possibly TRBD1 for D (5 bases). Germline V CDR1 and CDR2: SNHLY, FYNNEI. The V gene lost 9 bases and the J gene lost 6 bases, with 17 bases spanning the gap. The CDR3 spans 13 residues. The CDR3 is CASVAGRDPEAFF. The DNA for the CDR3 is TGTGCCAGTGTTGCCGGGAGGGACCCTGAAGCTTTCTTT.

The J gene is TRBJ2-7, the V gene TRBV7-2; TRBD1 might be the D (7 bases). V was pared by 5 bases and J by 5 bases, with 19 bases between. Germline assignment: CDR1 SGHTA and CDR2 FQGNSA. The CDR3 is 15 residues long. The chain's CDR3 is CASSMSRQGGNEQYF. CDR3 coding DNA: TGTGCCAGCAGCATGTCAAGACAGGGAGGAAACGAGCAGTACTTC.

This clonotype came up a few times. The rearrangement joins TRBV7-3 to TRBJ2-2, with D possibly TRBD2 on 5 matching bases. CDR1 and CDR2 from the germline V gene are SGHTA and FQGTGA. The CDR3 extends over 13 amino acids. V dropped 5 bases and J dropped 3 bases, with 7 bases sitting between them. The DNA for the CDR3 is TGTGCCAGCAGCCGGGGTGACACCGGGGAGCTGTTTTTT. Protein: CASSRGDTGELFF.

This clonotype was recorded a few times. V and J are TRBV12-3 or TRBV12-4 and TRBJ2-2; 7 nucleotides align to TRBD1. This CDR3 is built from 13 residues. Germline trimming cut 8 bases from V and 6 bases from J; bases unmatched to any gene: 6. This CDR3 reads CASALGGPGELFF. The CDR3 DNA is TGTGCCAGCGCCCTAGGGGGCCCCGGGGAGCTGTTTTTT.